This T cell receptor (beta chain) stems from a study of blood T cell repertoires in COVID-19. At the level of the study: Acute-phase and convalescent COVID-19 samples originated in the United States, Italy and Spain. Nucleic acid was either cDNA or gDNA, and it came from T cells, B-cell-depleted T cells, or PBMCs.

The CDR3 sequence is 17 residues long. Per the germline V gene, CDR1 is LNHNV and CDR2 is YYDKDF (reference sequence). V dropped 1 base and J dropped 2 bases, with 12 bases sitting between them. Repertoires were generated with immunoSEQ multiplex PCR, while TCRdb's copy carries only in-frame clones and drops some. The table has fewer than 350,000 clones, approximately 90% seen once. The clonotype was recovered from a woman in her 30s with COVID-19, enrolled during active disease. The sample consisted of peripheral blood. V gene TRBV15 combines with J gene TRBJ2-6; D is perhaps TRBD1 (6 bases). The CDR3 loop is CATSRVGAAAGANVLTF. The CDR3 bases are TGTGCCACCAGCAGAGTGGGGGCGGCGGCTGGGGCCAACGTCCTGACTTTC.